This entry concerns a single T cell receptor beta chain. Its antigen is unidentified. The data belong to a study of shared clonotypes between healthy human individuals. General observations from the study: Generation probabilities of non-shared clonotypes were lower (relative to those shared by all four donors). Sharing across four donors was highest in naive CD4 (roughly 5%) and lowest in memory CD8 (approximately 0.4%). Only blood samples were collected, and tissue repertoires likely differ.

It was into CD45RA+ naive and CD45RA-negative memory subsets that the CD4+ cells were split. Here immunoSEQ multiplex PCR was the method, and the copy in TCRdb shows in-frame clones only, minus some. The repertoire holds about 2,500,000 clones, 85% to 95% seen once, with 0.11% to 0.15% in the top ten. Germline V gene lookup returns CDR1 MGHRA and CDR2 YSYEKL. The trim removed 4 bases at V and 8 bases at J, leaving 20 bases unmatched. The CDR3 length is 18 residues. The sequence was collected from a man aged 18 to 29 in good health. The V call is TRBV4-1, the J call TRBJ2-1, with 7 bases fitting TRBD2. Specimen: naive CD4+ T cells sorted from blood. Subset noted: CD45RA+ positively selected. In DNA, the CDR3 is TGCGCCAGCAGCCGCGGGGGAGGTCGGGGACCCATGAGCGATGAGCAGTTCTTC. Amino acids: CASSRGGGRGPMSDEQFF.